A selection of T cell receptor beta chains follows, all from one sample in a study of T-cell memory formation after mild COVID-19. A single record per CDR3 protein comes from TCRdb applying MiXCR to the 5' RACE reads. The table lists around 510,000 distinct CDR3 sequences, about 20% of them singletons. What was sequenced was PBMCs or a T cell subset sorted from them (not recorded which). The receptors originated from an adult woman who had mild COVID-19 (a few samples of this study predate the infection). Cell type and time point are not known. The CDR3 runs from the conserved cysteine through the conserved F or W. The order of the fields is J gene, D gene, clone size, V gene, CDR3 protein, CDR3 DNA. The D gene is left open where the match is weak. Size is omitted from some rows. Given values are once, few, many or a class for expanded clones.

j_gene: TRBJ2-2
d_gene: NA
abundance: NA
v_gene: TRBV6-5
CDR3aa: CASMSGEDTGELFF
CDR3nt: TGTGCCAGCATGTCGGGGGAAGACACCGGGGAGCTGTTTTTT

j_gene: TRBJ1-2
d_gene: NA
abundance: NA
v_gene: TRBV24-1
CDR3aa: CATRGLRTDGYTF
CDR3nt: TGTGCCACCCGCGGGTTGAGGACTGATGGCTACACCTTC

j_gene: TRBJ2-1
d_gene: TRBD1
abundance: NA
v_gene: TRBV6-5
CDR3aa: CASRRGQGASEQFF
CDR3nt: TGTGCCAGCAGACGGGGACAGGGGGCAAGTGAGCAGTTCTTC

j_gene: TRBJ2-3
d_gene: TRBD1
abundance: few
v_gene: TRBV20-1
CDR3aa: CSARAQDRSTDTQYF
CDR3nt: TGCAGTGCTAGAGCCCAGGACAGGTCCACAGATACGCAGTATTTT

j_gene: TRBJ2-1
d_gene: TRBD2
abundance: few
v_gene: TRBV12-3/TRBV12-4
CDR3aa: CASILTSGGGSYNEQFF
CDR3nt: TGTGCCAGCATCCTTACCTCGGGAGGGGGCTCCTACAATGAGCAGTTCTTC

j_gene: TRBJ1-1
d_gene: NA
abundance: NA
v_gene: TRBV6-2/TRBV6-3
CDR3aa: CASSPPPIVITEAFF
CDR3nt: TGTGCCAGCAGTCCTCCTCCCATAGTGATCACTGAAGCTTTCTTT

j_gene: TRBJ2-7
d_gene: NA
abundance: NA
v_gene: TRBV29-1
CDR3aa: CSATSGGSEQYF
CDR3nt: TGCAGCGCTACCTCAGGGGGGAGCGAGCAGTACTTC

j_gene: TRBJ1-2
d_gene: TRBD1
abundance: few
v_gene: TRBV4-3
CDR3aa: CASSPGQDVYGYTF
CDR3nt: TGCGCCAGCAGCCCAGGACAGGATGTCTATGGCTACACCTTC

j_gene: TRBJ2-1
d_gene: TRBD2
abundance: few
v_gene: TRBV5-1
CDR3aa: CASSPSRGFDEQFF
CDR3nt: TGCGCCAGCAGCCCCTCGCGGGGGTTCGATGAGCAGTTCTTC

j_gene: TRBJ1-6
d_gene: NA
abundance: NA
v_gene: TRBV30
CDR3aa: CAWSGQGSPLHF
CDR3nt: TGTGCCTGGAGTGGTCAGGGGTCACCCCTCCACTTT

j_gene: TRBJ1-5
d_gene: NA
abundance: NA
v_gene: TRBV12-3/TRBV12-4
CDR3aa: CASSTDRLSNQPQHF
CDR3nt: TGTGCCAGCAGCACCGACAGGCTGAGCAATCAGCCCCAGCATTTT

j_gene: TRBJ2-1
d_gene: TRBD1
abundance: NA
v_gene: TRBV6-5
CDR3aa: CASSSPLIGQGAGEQFF
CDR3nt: TGTGCCAGCAGCAGCCCCTTGATCGGACAGGGGGCTGGTGAGCAGTTCTTC

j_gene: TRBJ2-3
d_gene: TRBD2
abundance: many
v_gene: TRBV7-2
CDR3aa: CASSPASGRAIDTQYF
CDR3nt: TGTGCCAGCAGCCCAGCTAGCGGGAGGGCCATCGATACGCAGTATTTT

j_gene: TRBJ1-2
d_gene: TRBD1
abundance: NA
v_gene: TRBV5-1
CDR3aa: CASSLTLGTGGYGYTF
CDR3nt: TGCGCCAGCAGCCTGACGTTAGGGACAGGGGGGTATGGCTACACCTTC

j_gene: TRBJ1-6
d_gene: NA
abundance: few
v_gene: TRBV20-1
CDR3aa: CSATTGAGFSSPLHF
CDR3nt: TGCAGTGCCACCACTGGGGCAGGGTTCTCTTCACCCCTCCACTTT

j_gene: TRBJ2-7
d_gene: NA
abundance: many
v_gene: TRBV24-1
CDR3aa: CATSDSRVGPSYEQYF
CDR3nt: TGTGCCACCAGTGATTCACGGGTGGGACCCTCCTACGAGCAGTACTTC

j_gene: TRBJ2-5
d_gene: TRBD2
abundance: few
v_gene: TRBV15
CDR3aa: CATSRLTSGIWYQETQYF
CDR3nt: TGTGCCACCAGCAGACTGACTAGCGGGATCTGGTACCAAGAGACCCAGTACTTC

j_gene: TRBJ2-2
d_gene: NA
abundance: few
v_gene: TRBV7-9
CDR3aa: CASSLDRQGFPGELFF
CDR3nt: TGTGCCAGCAGCTTAGATCGGCAGGGGTTTCCCGGGGAGCTGTTTTTT

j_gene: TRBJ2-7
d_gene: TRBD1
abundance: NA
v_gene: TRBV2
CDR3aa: CASSETGAPYEQYF
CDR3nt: TGTGCCAGCAGTGAAACAGGGGCACCCTACGAGCAGTACTTC

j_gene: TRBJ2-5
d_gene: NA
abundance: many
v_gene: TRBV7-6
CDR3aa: CASSPRASRGQETQYF
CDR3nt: TGTGCCAGCAGCCCCAGGGCTAGCCGAGGTCAAGAGACCCAGTACTTC

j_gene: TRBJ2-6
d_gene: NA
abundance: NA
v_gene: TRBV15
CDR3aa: CATSPGLSSGANVLTF
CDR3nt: TGTGCCACCAGCCCAGGGCTGAGCTCTGGGGCCAACGTCCTGACTTTC

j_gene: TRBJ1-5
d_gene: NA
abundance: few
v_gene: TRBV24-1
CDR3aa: CATSDTGNQPQHF
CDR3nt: TGTGCCACCAGTGATACAGGGAATCAGCCCCAGCATTTT

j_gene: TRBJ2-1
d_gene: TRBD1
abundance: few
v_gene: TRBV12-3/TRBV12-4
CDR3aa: CASSFGQGTYNEQFF
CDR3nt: TGTGCCAGCAGTTTTGGACAGGGGACCTACAATGAGCAGTTCTTC

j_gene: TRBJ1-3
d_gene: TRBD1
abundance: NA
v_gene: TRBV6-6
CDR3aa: CASSYGARGSGNTIYF
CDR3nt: TGTGCCAGCAGTTACGGGGCCAGGGGGTCTGGAAACACCATATATTTT

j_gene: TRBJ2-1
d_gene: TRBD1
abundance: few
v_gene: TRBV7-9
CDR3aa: CASGPTGQGSYNEQFF
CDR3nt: TGTGCCAGCGGCCCGACGGGACAGGGGTCTTACAATGAGCAGTTCTTC

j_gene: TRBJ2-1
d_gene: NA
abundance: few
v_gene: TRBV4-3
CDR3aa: CASSQEPPGGPYNEQFF
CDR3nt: TGCGCCAGCAGCCAAGAGCCCCCAGGAGGGCCCTACAATGAGCAGTTCTTC

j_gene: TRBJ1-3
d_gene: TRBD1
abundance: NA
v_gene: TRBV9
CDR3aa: CASSGPGQFFSNTIYF
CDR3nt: TGTGCCAGCAGCGGACCGGGACAGTTTTTTTCGAACACCATATATTTT

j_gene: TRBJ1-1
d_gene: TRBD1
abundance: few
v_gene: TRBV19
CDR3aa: CASCDDRGSKAFF
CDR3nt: TGTGCCAGCTGCGATGACAGGGGGTCAAAGGCTTTCTTT